This paragraph reports one T cell receptor beta chain. Its antigen is as yet unknown. These data are taken from a study of cytomegalovirus exposure and HLA in healthy donors. The study's findings and limits: Judged likely to be a sequencing artifact was a cluster of highly shared sequence variants.

The PCR ran on 60 Vbeta and 13 Jbeta primers. Only in-frame clones appear in the TCRdb table, and some are missing; sequencing was by immunoSEQ multiplex PCR. This table has roughly 200,000 clones, roughly 9.4% appearing once. The V gene's germline CDR1 is SGHTA and CDR2 FQGNSA. With 5 bases clipped from V and 4 bases from J, the junction kept 4 bases outside the gene matches. The CDR3 consists of 14 residues. The sequencing input was PBMCs. The rearrangement links TRBV7-2 to TRBJ2-5; 10 nucleotides align to TRBD2. The sequence derives from a woman aged 25 to 39 in good health and CMV-seropositive. The DNA of the CDR3 is TGTGCCAGCAGCCAAGCGGGAGGGGGAGAGACCCAGTACTTC. Translated, it gives CASSQAGGGETQYF. Full variable domain (missing parts from reference TRBV7-2 and TRBJ2-5): GAGVSQSPSNKVTEKGKDVELRCDPISGHTALYWYRQSLGQGLEFLIYFQGNSAPDKSGLPSDRFSAERTGGSVSTLTIQRTQQEDSAVYLCASSQAGGGETQYFGPGTRLLVL.